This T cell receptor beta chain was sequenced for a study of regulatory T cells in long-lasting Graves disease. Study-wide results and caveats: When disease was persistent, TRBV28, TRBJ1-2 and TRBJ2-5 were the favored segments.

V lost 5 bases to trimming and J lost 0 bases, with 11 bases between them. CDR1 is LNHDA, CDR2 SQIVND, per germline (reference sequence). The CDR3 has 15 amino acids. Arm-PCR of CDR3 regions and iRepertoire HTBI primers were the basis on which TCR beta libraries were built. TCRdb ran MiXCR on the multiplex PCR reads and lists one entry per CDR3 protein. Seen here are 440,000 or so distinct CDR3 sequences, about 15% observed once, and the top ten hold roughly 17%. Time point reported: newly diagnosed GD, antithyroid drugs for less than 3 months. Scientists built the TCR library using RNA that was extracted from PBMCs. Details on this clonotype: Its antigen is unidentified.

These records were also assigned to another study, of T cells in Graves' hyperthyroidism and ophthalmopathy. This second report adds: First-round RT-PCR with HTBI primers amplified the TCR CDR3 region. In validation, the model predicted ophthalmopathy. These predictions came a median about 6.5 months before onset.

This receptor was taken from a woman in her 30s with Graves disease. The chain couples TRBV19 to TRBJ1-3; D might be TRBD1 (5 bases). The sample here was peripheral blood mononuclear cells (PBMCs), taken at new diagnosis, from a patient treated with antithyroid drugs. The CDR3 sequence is CASSPGDSSGNTIYF. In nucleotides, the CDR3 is TGTGCCAGTAGTCCGGGAGACAGCTCTGGAAACACCATATATTTT. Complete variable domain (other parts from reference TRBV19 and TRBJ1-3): DGGITQSPKYLFRKEGQNVTLSCEQNLNHDAMYWYRQDPGQGLRLIYYSQIVNDFQKGDIAEGYSVSREKKESFPLTVTSAQKNPTAFYLCASSPGDSSGNTIYFGEGSWLTVV.